Below, 26 T cell receptor beta chains from the same sample are listed, as sequenced in a study of CD8+CD57+ T cells in acquired aplastic anemia listed by TCRdb under 2018. Sequencing was carried out with an Illumina HiSeq 2000. TCR beta VDJ combination and CDR3 sequence profiling used genomic DNA as the template. TCRdb ran its own pipeline on the public reads, namely fastp trimming at Q25 and MiXCR clone calling, and kept in-frame beta chains. Rows merge per CDR3 protein into single entries with the most common DNA and genes. The sample has 200,000 to 250,000 distinct CDR3 sequences on record, roughly 45% of them singletons. The ten largest clones capture 20% of the sample. Patients chosen for sequencing had shown expansion of CD8+CD57+ cells by flow cytometry. The sample comprised sorted CD4+, CD8+, or CD8+CD57+ T cells (not recorded which) from PBMCs. Receptors originate from a human donor with aplastic anemia.

This clonotype was observed at least ten times. This rearrangement joins TRBV7-2 to TRBJ1-2, with D maybe TRBD1 (5 bases). The V gene's germline CDR1 is SGHTA and CDR2 FQGNSA. V shed 3 bases and J shed 5 bases, with 13 bases lying between them. There are 14 residues in the CDR3. The CDR3 reads CASSFGREGYGYTF. The DNA for the CDR3 is TGTGCCAGCAGCTTCGGCCGGGAGGGGTATGGCTACACCTTC.

This clonotype was detected only once. The chain is built from TRBV7-9 and TRBJ2-3; 12 bases line up with TRBD2. The CDR3 consists of 16 residues. Looked up from germline, CDR1 is SEHNR and CDR2 is FQNEAQ (reference sequence). With V trimmed by 5 bases and J by 5 bases, 8 bases remained unmatched. CDR3 DNA: TGTGCCAGCAGCCCGCCTGCGACTAGCGGGAGAGATACGCAGTATTTT. This sequence encodes CASSPPATSGRDTQYF.

The chain recombines TRBV12-3 or TRBV12-4 with TRBJ1-1; TRBD1 aligns across 7 bases. The CDR3 length is 14 residues. The J segment lost 5 bases and the V segment lost 6 bases, leaving 9 bases of the junction unmatched. CDR3 region: CASRTETGRTEAFF. As DNA, the CDR3 is TGTGCCAGCAGAACCGAGACAGGGCGGACTGAAGCTTTCTTT.

This clonotype was recorded only once. The V gene is TRBV7-2, the J gene TRBJ2-1, with a tentative D call TRBD2 (7 bases). The DNA end is a closer match to TRBJ2-7, so the J assignment may be wrong. This CDR3 is built from 14 residues. Germline loops: CDR1 SGHTA, CDR2 FQGNSA. In DNA form, the CDR3 reads TGTGCCAGCAGCTTAGACGGGGGGCCCTACGAGCAGTACTTC. Translating it yields CASSLDGGPYEQYF.

The chain links TRBV5-1 to TRBJ2-2; 9 bases are shared with TRBD1. Germline lookup yields CDR1 SGHRS and CDR2 YFSETQ. The CDR3 loop spans 16 amino acids. The junction had 10 bases not matched to a gene; V was cut back by 2 bases and J by 8 bases. DNA of the CDR3: TGCGCCAGCAGCTTTGGTACAGGACAGGGGATTGGGGAGCTGTTTTTT. Its translation is CASSFGTGQGIGELFF.

The V and J genes are TRBV7-2 and TRBJ1-6, with D uncertain. The V and J ends lost 3 bases and 3 bases respectively, with 12 bases between them. The germline V gene encodes CDR1 SGHTA and CDR2 FQGNSA. The CDR3 extends over 16 amino acids. In DNA, the CDR3 is TGTGCCAGCAGCTTGGGCGGCCACCACTATAATTCACCCCTCCACTTT. This codes for CASSLGGHHYNSPLHF.

The J gene is TRBJ2-3, the V gene TRBV7-2; possibly TRBD2 for D (5 bases). The ends were cut back, 4 bases at V and 11 bases at J, with 22 bases in the middle. The CDR3 extends over 15 amino acids. Germline V gene lookup returns CDR1 SGHTA and CDR2 FQGNSA. CDR3 sequence reads: CASSSQRGLAYEQYF. CDR3 DNA: TGTGCCAGCAGCTCCCAGAGAGGGCTAGCCTATGAGCAGTATTTT.

This clonotype was seen a handful of times. This could be a read error, since a much larger clone is one nucleotide away. The V gene is TRBV7-6, the J gene TRBJ1-3, with TRBD1 identical over 7 bases. The CDR3 is 15 residues long. The germline V gene has CDR1 SGHVS and CDR2 FNYEAQ. CDR3 residues: CASSTEGAGGNTVYF. The DNA of the CDR3 is TGTGCCAGCAGTACCGAGGGGGCGGGAGGAAACACCGTATATTTT.

There are many counts of this clonotype. The chain recombines TRBV5-4 with TRBJ1-2, with 7 bases identical to TRBD1. The CDR3 has 16 residues. Per germline, CDR1 SGHNT and CDR2 YYREEE (reference sequence). V lost 1 base to trimming and J lost 3 bases; unmatched junction nucleotides: 9. The CDR3 sequence is CASSLLRGGADYGYTF. The CDR3 coding sequence is TGTGCCAGCAGCTTGTTACGAGGGGGCGCGGACTATGGCTACACCTTC.

The chain carries TRBV6-5 and TRBJ1-2; D is possibly TRBD1 (6 bases). The CDR3 runs 17 residues. Trimming left V 2 bases short and J 6 bases short, with 22 bases between. Germline V lookup: CDR1 MNHEY, CDR2 SVGAGI. CDR3 nucleotide sequence: TGTGCCAGCAGTTACCGGGGTCGAGGGGGGGGCGCCGATGGCTACACCTTC. Translated, it gives CASSYRGRGGGADGYTF.

This clonotype was recorded many times. J is TRBJ2-3 and V is TRBV19; D call uncertain. The CDR3 covers 16 residues. Germline lookup yields CDR1 LNHDA and CDR2 SQIVND (reference sequence). V lost 1 base and J 2 bases, leaving 13 bases between the germline ends. The DNA for the CDR3 is TGTGCCAGTAGTATAGGCCCCGGGCCCCACACAGATACGCAGTATTTT. This gives the protein CASSIGPGPHTDTQYF.

This clonotype was picked up many times. In DNA, the CDR3 is TGTGCCAGCAGCTTGGCATCGGGGAATCAGCCCCAGCATTTT. Protein: CASSLASGNQPQHF. The chain employs TRBV5-8 and TRBJ1-5; no firm D call. The CDR3 contains 14 residues. The ends were cut back, 0 bases at V and 4 bases at J, with 8 bases in the middle. Germline V CDR1 and CDR2: SGHTS, YDEGEE.

Of note for this clonotype: A junction end diverges from the germline sequence, so it may reflect a read error. The chain joins TRBV18 to TRBJ2-7, with TRBD1 matching 8 bases. Germline V lookup: CDR1 KGHSH, CDR2 LQKENI. The CDR3 covers 14 residues. The CDR3 DNA follows: TGTGCCAGCTCAACGGACAGGGAGACCTACGAGCAGCACTTC. Amino acid sequence: CASSTDRETYEQHF. Variable domain in full (rest from reference TRBV18 and TRBJ2-7): NAGVMQNPRHLVRRRGQEARLRCSPMKGHSHVYWYRQLPEEGLKFMVYLQKENIIDESGMPKERFSAEFPKEGPSILRIQQVVRGDSAAYFCASSTDRETYEQHFGPGTRLTVT.

This clonotype was picked up many times. V is TRBV29-1 and J is TRBJ1-1; no reliable D call. Trimming cost V 4 bases and J 5 bases, with 11 bases left between them. This CDR3 is 12 amino acids long. Per the germline V gene, CDR1 is SQVTM and CDR2 is ANQGSEA. CDR3: CSVVQRRTEAFF. The CDR3 DNA follows: TGCAGCGTTGTACAGAGGCGGACTGAAGCTTTCTTT.

V usage is TRBV7-9 and J usage is TRBJ2-1; the match to TRBD1 covers 9 bases. Germline loops: CDR1 SEHNR, CDR2 FQNEAQ (reference sequence). Germline trimming cut 5 bases from V and 8 bases from J; bases unmatched to any gene: 4. This CDR3 comprises 13 residues. The CDR3 is CASSPRDRDEQFF. The CDR3 DNA is TGTGCCAGCAGCCCTCGGGACAGGGATGAGCAGTTCTTC.

This clonotype has at least ten counts. CDR3 protein: CASSSSGEPLHF. Here the CDR3 DNA reads TGTGCCAGCAGTTCCTCGGGGGAACCCCTCCACTTT. V usage is TRBV28 and J usage is TRBJ1-6; D is possibly TRBD1 (5 bases). This CDR3 has 12 residues. Germline-derived CDR1 and CDR2 are MDHEN and SYDVKM. V lost 4 bases to trimming and J lost 12 bases, with 10 bases between them.

The CDR3 region has the DNA TGCGCCAGCAGCTTGGTGCAGAACTCTGGAAACACCATATATTTT. Encoded protein: CASSLVQNSGNTIYF. The rearrangement uses TRBV5-1 and TRBJ1-3; no reliable D call. Germline loops: CDR1 SGHRS, CDR2 YFSETQ. The CDR3 spans 15 residues. Trimming took 0 bases from V and 0 from J, leaving 7 bases between them.

The rearrangement links TRBV12-3 or TRBV12-4 to TRBJ1-1; 8 positions match TRBD1. Trimming removed 7 bases from V and 11 bases from J; junction bases left unmatched: 15. The CDR3 is 14 amino acids. CDR3 region: CASTRQGTPSGAFF. In DNA form, the CDR3 reads TGTGCCAGCACTCGACAGGGGACTCCCTCTGGGGCTTTCTTT.

J is TRBJ1-1 and V is TRBV30, with D possibly TRBD1 on 5 matching bases. CDR3 length equals 14 residues. V shed 3 bases and J shed 0 bases, with 11 bases lying between them. The V gene's germline CDR1 is GTSNPN and CDR2 SVGIG (reference sequence). The DNA of the CDR3 is TGTGCCTGGAGCCTCGACAGAATGAACACTGAAGCTTTCTTT. Encoded protein: CAWSLDRMNTEAFF.

This clonotype was detected ten times or more. The chain joins TRBV12-3 or TRBV12-4 to TRBJ1-6; maybe TRBD1 (5 bases). V dropped 3 bases and J dropped 9 bases, with 12 bases sitting between them. The CDR3 totals 14 residues. The CDR3 bases are TGTGCCAGCAGTTTTGATAGGGGAGGTTCACCCCTCCACTTT. This sequence encodes CASSFDRGGSPLHF.

Concerning this clonotype: This clone may be a read error of a much larger clone one base away. The chain couples TRBV10-3 to TRBJ2-1; D gene uncertain. The CDR3 loop spans 14 amino acids. Germline V gene lookup returns CDR1 ENHRY and CDR2 SYGVKD. V shed 4 bases and J shed 5 bases, with 12 bases lying between them. The CDR3 bases are TGTGCCATCAGTGTGGGCACTCGTAACAATGAGCAGTTCTTC. Its protein is CAISVGTRNNEQFF.

This clonotype was seen at least ten times. V is TRBV7-9 and J is TRBJ1-1; 8 bases map to TRBD1. The length of the CDR3 is 13 residues. Germline V gene data show CDR1 as SEHNR and CDR2 as FQNEAQ (reference sequence). Trimming took 7 bases from V and 4 from J; bases not matched to a gene: 5. The CDR3 protein is CASTRGQGTEAFF. The CDR3 bases are TGTGCCAGCACCAGGGGGCAGGGCACTGAAGCTTTCTTT.

Of note for this clonotype: A much larger clone lies a single base off, so this may be a read error. Lacking the conserved final phenylalanine or tryptophan, this CDR3 likely reflects a read error. The chain links TRBV28 to TRBJ1-6; no definite D call. Trimming removed 3 bases at V and 8 bases at J, with 8 bases between. The CDR3 has 13 residues. Germline loops: CDR1 MDHEN, CDR2 SYDVKM. CDR3: CASSLPEYSPLHS. CDR3 coding DNA: TGTGCCAGCAGTTTGCCAGAATATTCACCCCTCCACTCT.

This clonotype was recorded only once. The junction and the germline gene differ at one end; a read error may be behind it. The chain employs TRBV4-1 and TRBJ2-7, with D possibly called TRBD1 or TRBD2 (5 bases each). Germline V gene sequence: CDR1 MGHRA, CDR2 YSYEKL. This CDR3 region has 14 residues. CDR3 region: CASRTTGDPYKQYF. The CDR3 bases are TGCGCCAGCAGAACGACCGGGGACCCCTACAAGCAGTACTTC.

With regard to this clonotype: A much larger clone differs from this one at a single base, so this may be a read error. The chain employs TRBV28 and TRBJ1-6, with no clear D. The CDR3 extends over 11 amino acids. The V end lost 5 bases, the J end lost 10 bases, and 6 bases lay between the germline ends. Per the germline V gene, CDR1 is MDHEN and CDR2 is SYDVKM. Here the CDR3 DNA reads TGTGCCAGCAGTCCCTCATCACCCCTCCACTTT. Translating it yields CASSPSSPLHF.

The chain couples TRBV10-3 to TRBJ1-6; TRBD1 agrees at 11 bases. This CDR3 is 17 amino acids long. Germline V gene data show CDR1 as ENHRY and CDR2 as SYGVKD. The trim removed 0 bases at V and 7 bases at J, leaving 5 bases unmatched. CDR3 loop: CAISESDRGLGNSPLHF. The CDR3 DNA reads as TGTGCCATCAGTGAGTCGGACAGGGGGCTAGGGAATTCACCCCTCCACTTT.